This note documents a single T cell receptor beta chain sequence. What it binds is unknown. This entry is derived from a study of shared clonotypes between healthy human individuals. The method was immunoSEQ multiplex PCR; TCRdb's version includes in-frame clones alone and lacks a portion of them. Among about 190,000 clones listed, approximately 60% were seen once. Germline loops: CDR1 SQVTM, CDR2 ANQGSEA. This CDR3 region has 13 residues. The V gene lost 4 bases and the J gene lost 0 bases, with 7 bases spanning the gap. Whole-study findings and limits: With a few donors compared, 4% to 5.5% of naive CD4 clonotypes were shared. Generally, estimated richness proved larger in naive subsets than it did in memory subsets.

The sequence was obtained from a man under 40 in good health. The sequenced sample was memory CD4+ T cells sorted from blood. Subset specified: CD45RA-negative fraction. J is TRBJ1-5 and V is TRBV29-1; D uncertain. CDR3 DNA: TGCAGCGTTGGCGGCAATAGCAATCAGCCCCAGCATTTT. Translation: CSVGGNSNQPQHF. Based on the CDR3 plus reference TRBV29-1 and TRBJ1-5, the full variable domain is SAVISQKPSRDICQRGTSLTIQCQVDSQVTMMFWYRQQPGQSLTLIATANQGSEATYESGFVIDKFPISRPNLTFSTLTVSNMSPEDSSIYLCSVGGNSNQPQHFGDGTRLSIL.